The entry below describes one TCR beta chain. Its antigen is currently unknown. This CDR3 comprises 14 residues. V lost 4 bases and J lost 6; bases outside the gene matches: 9. Germline-derived CDR1 and CDR2 are ENHRY and SYGVKD. Profiled with immunoSEQ multiplex PCR; TCRdb holds only in-frame clones, not every one. The repertoire holds roughly 66,000 clones, around 84% seen once, with less than 7.5% in the top ten. This specimen comes from a study of OX40 agonist ivuxolimab in advanced cancers. Study at large: While on treatment, patients had intravenous ivuxolimab at 0.01 to 10 mg/kg every 2 weeks. Under the entry rules, prior anti-PD-1, anti-PD-L1 or anti-CTLA-4 therapy was allowed, and roughly 41% had some.

Points from the study as a whole: Those patients achieving a partial response at 0.1-3.0 mg/kg showed among the lowest clonal expansion.

Sequenced material: CD4+ or CD8+ T cells sorted from blood, taken in a trial of the OX40 agonist ivuxolimab. The sequence came from an adult with an advanced solid tumor such as melanoma, head and neck, liver or kidney cancer. The chain joins TRBV10-3 to TRBJ2-7; 7 nucleotides align to TRBD2. The DNA of the CDR3 is TGTGCCATCAGTGTGGGCGGGAGTTCAAGCGAGCAGTACTTC. Translation: CAISVGGSSSEQYF.